The T cell receptor (beta chain) described here comes from a study of T-cell reconstitution after alpha-beta-depleted transplantation in children. The study's findings and limits: The main origin of T-cell counts and diversity one year after transplant was newly produced T cells. Reports say that about two months after transplant, the alpha-beta T cells came out of several hundred graft clones that had expanded.

The library targeted TCRbeta and was prepared with unique molecular identifiers. TCRdb passed the PCR reads through MiXCR, listing each CDR3 protein once. The sample has under 20,000 distinct CDR3 sequences, about an eighth seen once. This clonotype was observed at least ten times. No antigen is known for it. The germline V gene encodes CDR1 LGHDT and CDR2 YNNKEL (reference sequence). CDR3 length equals 9 residues. Trimming took off 10 bases at V and 4 bases at J, with 4 bases between the two ends. The V gene is TRBV3-1, the J gene TRBJ2-5; D uncertain. The origin of this receptor is a female patient aged 2-10 years who had a stem cell transplant for congenital amegakaryocytic thrombocytopenia, so the T cells may come from the graft donor. Material: PBMCs, mostly from graft donor cells, obtained 60 days after TCRalphabeta/CD19-depleted stem cell transplant. The DNA of the CDR3 is TGTGCCATACTAGAGACCCAGTACTTC. It codes for CAILETQYF.